The 5 T cell receptor beta chains below come from one sample, sequenced in a study of CXCR3-negative and CXCR3-positive naive CD8 T cells. The libraries of TRB cDNA were constructed through 5' RACE using UMI labels. TCRdb re-called the 5' RACE reads; every CDR3 protein appears as one record, without DNA. This sample's clone table lists about 40,000 distinct CDR3 sequences. What was sequenced was memory CD8+ T cells from blood. The source of these receptors is a human donor in good health. Some clones in this sample may be carry-over from other donors' samples.

The chain links TRBV6-6 to TRBJ2-2; no DNA is available, so the TRBD1 call from TCRdb remains unchecked. This CDR3 is 16 amino acids long. Germline values: CDR1 MNHNY, CDR2 SVGAGI (reference sequence). The CDR3 is CASSYFRQGTDGELFF.

The V gene is TRBV27, the J gene TRBJ2-7; with no DNA, the TCRdb D assignment of TRBD1 cannot be verified. Germline V gives CDR1 MNHEY, CDR2 SMNVEV (reference sequence). CDR3 length: 14 residues. The CDR3 loop is CASSPGAGLGEQYF.

This CDR3 reads CASSYSTNTIYF. This sequence joins TRBV6-6 and TRBJ1-3. The length of the CDR3 is 12 residues. The germline V gene has CDR1 MNHNY and CDR2 SVGAGI (reference sequence).

The chain is built from TRBV29-1 and TRBJ1-2; lacking DNA, the TRBD1 call made by TCRdb goes unchecked. From germline, CDR1 is SQVTM and CDR2 ANQGSEA. This CDR3 has 13 residues. This chain's CDR3 is CSVSDREEAGYTF.

The chain carries TRBV28 and TRBJ2-7; checking the TCRdb D call of TRBD1 is not possible without DNA. Germline V CDR1 and CDR2: MDHEN, SYDVKM. The CDR3 has 15 residues. The CDR3 spells CASSSSTGGLYEQYF.